The sequence of this T cell receptor beta chain was determined in a study of cytomegalovirus exposure and HLA in healthy donors. The CDR3 is 13 amino acids. The germline CDR1 and CDR2 sequences are MNHNS and SASEGT. PCR amplification relied on 60 Vbeta primers (plus 13 Jbeta primers). TCRdb keeps only in-frame clones here, not all; method: immunoSEQ multiplex PCR. Here the sample spans about 150,000 clones, 72% being singletons. The source of this sequence is a middle-aged man in good health and CMV-seronegative. Material: PBMCs. The J gene is TRBJ1-1, the V gene TRBV6-1; D uncertain. In DNA, the CDR3 is TGTGCAGCGGCACGAAACCTGAACACTGAAGCTTTCTTT. The encoded protein is CAAARNLNTEAFF.